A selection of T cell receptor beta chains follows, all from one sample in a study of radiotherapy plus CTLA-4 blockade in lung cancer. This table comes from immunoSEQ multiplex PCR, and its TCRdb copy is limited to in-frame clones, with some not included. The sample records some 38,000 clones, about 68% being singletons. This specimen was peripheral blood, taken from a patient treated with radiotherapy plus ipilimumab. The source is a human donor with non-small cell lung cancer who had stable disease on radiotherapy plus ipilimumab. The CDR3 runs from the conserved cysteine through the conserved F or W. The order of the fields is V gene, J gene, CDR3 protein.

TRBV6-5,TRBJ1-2,CASGLPGQGYGYTF
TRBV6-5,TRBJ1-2,CASSPQGLSNYGYTF
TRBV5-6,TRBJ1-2,CASSWRGYGYTF
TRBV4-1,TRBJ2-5,CASSQLAGQETQYF
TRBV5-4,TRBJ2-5,CASSLARGPQETQYF
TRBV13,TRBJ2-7,CASSRTDHSYEQYF
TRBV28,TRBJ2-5,CASSFRTSGVKETQYF
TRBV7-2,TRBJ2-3,CASSLAIGGGTQYF
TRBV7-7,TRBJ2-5,CASSLDSGGNQETQYF
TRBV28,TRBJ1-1,CASSPLGAAFF
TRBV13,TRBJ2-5,CASSFRRSNQETQYF
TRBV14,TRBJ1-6,CASSQDTGWYSPLHF
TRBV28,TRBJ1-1,CASIPATGKGTEAFF
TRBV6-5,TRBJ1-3,CASSKGDGNTIYF
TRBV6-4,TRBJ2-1,CASSPDRGSYNEQFF
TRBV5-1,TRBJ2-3,CASSRGLAGAESQNTQYF
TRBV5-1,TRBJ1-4,CASSLAGTANEKLFF
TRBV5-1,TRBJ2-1,CASSLAGGGPKNEQFF
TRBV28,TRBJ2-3,CASKGAGGHPDTQYF
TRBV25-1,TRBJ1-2,CASSESGRGYTF
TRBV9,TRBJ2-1,CASSVDPRGVSNEQFF
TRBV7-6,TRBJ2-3,CASSLGVLGTDTQYF
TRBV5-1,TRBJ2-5,CASSLTGNQETQYF
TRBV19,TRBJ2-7,CASSTSGNSYEQYF
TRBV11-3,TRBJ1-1,CASSPGQGRENTEAFF
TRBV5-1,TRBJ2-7,CASSSLLGTGYEQYF
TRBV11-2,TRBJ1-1,CASSLRPGLGHEAFF
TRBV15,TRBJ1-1,CATSRDPQNTEAFF
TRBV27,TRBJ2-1,CASSFPGNEQFF
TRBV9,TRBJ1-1,CASSGRMGLTEAFF
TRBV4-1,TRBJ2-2,CASSQDAGEGTGELFF
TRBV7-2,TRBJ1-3,CASSSQGGLGNTIYF
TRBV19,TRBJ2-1,CASGFLGVGEQFF
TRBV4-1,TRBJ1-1,CASSPFLNTEAFF
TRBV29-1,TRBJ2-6,CSVEASPISGANVLTF
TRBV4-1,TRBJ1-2,CASSQDRGAGYGYTF
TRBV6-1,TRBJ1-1,CASSTRQGPEAFF
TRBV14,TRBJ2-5,CASSQDLGGAWETQYF
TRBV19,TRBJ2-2,CASRLTGDTGELFF
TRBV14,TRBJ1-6,CASSQDQPGSNSPLHF
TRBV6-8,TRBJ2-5,CASSYSRETQYF
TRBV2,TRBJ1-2,CATPQGNYGYTF
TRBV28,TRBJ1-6,CASSSGGGGYNSPLHF
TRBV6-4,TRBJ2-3,CASSEAGGRADTQYF
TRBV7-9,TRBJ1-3,CASSLDRGSGNTIYF
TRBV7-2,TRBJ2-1,CASSARGGANEQFF
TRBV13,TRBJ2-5,CASSSTGGQETQYF